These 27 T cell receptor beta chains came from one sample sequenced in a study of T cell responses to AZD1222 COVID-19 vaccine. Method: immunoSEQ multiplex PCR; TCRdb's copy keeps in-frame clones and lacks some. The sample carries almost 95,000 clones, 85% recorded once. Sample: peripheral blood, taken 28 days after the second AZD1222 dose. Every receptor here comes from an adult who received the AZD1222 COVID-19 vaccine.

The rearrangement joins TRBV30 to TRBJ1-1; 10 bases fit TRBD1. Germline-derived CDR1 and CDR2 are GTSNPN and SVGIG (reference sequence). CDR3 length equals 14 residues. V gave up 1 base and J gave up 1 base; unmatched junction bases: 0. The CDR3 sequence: CAWSGDRGNTEAFF. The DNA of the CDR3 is TGTGCCTGGAGTGGGGACAGGGGGAACACTGAAGCTTTCTTT.

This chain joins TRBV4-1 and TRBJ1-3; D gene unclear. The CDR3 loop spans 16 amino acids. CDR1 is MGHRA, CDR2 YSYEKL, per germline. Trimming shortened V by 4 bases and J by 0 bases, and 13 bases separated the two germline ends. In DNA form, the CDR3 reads TGCGCCAGCAGCCGAGAGTTCGGAGACTCTGGAAACACCATATATTTT. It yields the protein CASSREFGDSGNTIYF.

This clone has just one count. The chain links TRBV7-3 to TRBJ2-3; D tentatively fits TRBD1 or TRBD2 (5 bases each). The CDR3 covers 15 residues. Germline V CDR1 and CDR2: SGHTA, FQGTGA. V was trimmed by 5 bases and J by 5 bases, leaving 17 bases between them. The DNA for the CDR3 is TGTGCCAGCAGCGACCTTGGGGGAGTTAAAGATACGCAGTATTTT. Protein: CASSDLGGVKDTQYF.

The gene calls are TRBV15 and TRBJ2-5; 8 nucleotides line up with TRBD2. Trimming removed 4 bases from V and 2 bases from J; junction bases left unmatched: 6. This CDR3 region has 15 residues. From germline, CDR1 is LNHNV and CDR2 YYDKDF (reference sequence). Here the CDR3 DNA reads TGTGCCACCAGCATGGCACTAGCGGTACAAGAGACCCAGTACTTC. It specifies CATSMALAVQETQYF.

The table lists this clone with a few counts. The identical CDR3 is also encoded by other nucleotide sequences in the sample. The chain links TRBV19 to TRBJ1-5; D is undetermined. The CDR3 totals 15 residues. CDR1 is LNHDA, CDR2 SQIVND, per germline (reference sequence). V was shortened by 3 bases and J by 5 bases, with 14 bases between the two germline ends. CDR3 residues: CASSIARRGDQPQHF. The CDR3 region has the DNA TGTGCCAGTAGTATTGCCCGGCGGGGAGATCAGCCCCAGCATTTT.

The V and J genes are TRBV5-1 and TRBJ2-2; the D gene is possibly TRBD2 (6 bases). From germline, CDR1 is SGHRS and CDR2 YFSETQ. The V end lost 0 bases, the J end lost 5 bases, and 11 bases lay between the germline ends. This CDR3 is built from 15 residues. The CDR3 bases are TGCGCCAGCAGCTTGGCGACGGAGGGGACCGGGGAGCTGTTTTTT. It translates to CASSLATEGTGELFF.

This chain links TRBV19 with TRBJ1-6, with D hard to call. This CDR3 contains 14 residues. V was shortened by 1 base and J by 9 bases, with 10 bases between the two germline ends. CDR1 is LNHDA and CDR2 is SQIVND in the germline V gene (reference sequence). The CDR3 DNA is TGTGCCAGTAGTATAGCCAGAGGGCGTTCACCCCTCCACTTT. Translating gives CASSIARGRSPLHF. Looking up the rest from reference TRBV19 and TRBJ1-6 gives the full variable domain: DGGITQSPKYLFRKEGQNVTLSCEQNLNHDAMYWYRQDPGQGLRLIYYSQIVNDFQKGDIAEGYSVSREKKESFPLTVTSAQKNPTAFYLCASSIARGRSPLHFGNGTRLTVT.

CDR3 sequence (DNA): TGTGCCAGCAGCTTGGGACAGGGTATGATTGGAGCCAATGAGCAGTTCTTC. This encodes CASSLGQGMIGANEQFF. The genes are TRBV7-3 and TRBJ2-1, with TRBD1 matching 9 bases. CDR3 length: 17 residues. Germline trimming cut 3 bases from V and 6 bases from J; bases unmatched to any gene: 12. Germline assignment: CDR1 SGHTA and CDR2 FQGTGA.

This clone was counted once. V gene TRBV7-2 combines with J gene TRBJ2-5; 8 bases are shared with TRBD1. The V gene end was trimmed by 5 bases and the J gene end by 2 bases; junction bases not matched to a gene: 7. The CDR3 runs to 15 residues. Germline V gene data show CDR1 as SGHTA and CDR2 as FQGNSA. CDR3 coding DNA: TGTGCCAGCAGCCCACGTGGGACAGGACAAGAGACCCAGTACTTC. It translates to CASSPRGTGQETQYF.

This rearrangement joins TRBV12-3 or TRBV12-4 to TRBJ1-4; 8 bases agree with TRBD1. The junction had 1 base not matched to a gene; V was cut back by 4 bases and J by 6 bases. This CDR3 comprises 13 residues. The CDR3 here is CASSWGQDEKLFF. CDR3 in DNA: TGTGCCAGCAGTTGGGGACAGGATGAAAAACTGTTTTTT.

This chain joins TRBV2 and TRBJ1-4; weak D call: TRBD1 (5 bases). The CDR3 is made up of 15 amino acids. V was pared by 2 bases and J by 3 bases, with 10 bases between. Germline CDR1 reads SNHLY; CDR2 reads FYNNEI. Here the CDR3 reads CASSESPGPNEKLFF. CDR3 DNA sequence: TGTGCCAGCAGTGAATCACCGGGACCTAATGAAAAACTGTTTTTT.

The CDR3 DNA reads TGTGCCAGCAGCTCCGGAGGGGGACGCGAGCAGTACTTC. Protein sequence: CASSSGGGREQYF. The chain carries TRBV7-9 and TRBJ2-7, with D possibly called TRBD1 or TRBD2 (6 bases each). The V and J ends lost 4 bases and 6 bases respectively, with 13 bases between them. The CDR3 spans 13 residues. Germline assignment: CDR1 SEHNR and CDR2 FQNEAQ (reference sequence).

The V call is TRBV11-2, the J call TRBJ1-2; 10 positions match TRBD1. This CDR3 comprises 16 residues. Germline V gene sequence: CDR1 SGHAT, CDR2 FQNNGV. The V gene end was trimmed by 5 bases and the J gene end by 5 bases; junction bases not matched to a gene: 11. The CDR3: CASSPTRDRGNYGYTF. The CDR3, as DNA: TGTGCCAGCAGCCCCACCCGGGACAGGGGAAATTATGGCTACACCTTC.

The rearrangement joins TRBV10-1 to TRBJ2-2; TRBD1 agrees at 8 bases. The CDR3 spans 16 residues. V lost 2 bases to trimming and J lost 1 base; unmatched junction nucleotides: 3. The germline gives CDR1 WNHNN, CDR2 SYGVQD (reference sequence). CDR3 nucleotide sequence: TGCGCCAGCAGTGAGAGTGGGACAGGGAACACCGGGGAGCTGTTTTTT. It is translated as CASSESGTGNTGELFF.

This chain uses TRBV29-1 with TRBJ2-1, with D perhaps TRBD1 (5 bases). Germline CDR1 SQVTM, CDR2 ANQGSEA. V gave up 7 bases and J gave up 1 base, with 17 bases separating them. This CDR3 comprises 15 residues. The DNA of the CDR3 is TGCAGCGCAGAATCGCGTGGACAATCCTACAATGAGCAGTTCTTC. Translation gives CSAESRGQSYNEQFF.

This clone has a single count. The CDR3 spells CSVFRNLNTEAFF. The CDR3 DNA sequence: TGCAGCGTTTTTCGGAACCTGAACACTGAAGCTTTCTTT. This sequence joins TRBV29-1 and TRBJ1-1; no reliable D call. Germline V gives CDR1 SQVTM, CDR2 ANQGSEA. V lost 5 bases, J lost 0 bases, and 10 bases lay in between. This CDR3 region has 13 residues. Full variable domain (remainder filled in from reference TRBV29-1 and TRBJ1-1): SAVISQKPSRDICQRGTSLTIQCQVDSQVTMMFWYRQQPGQSLTLIATANQGSEATYESGFVIDKFPISRPNLTFSTLTVSNMSPEDSSIYLCSVFRNLNTEAFFGQGTRLTVV.

CDR3 in DNA: TGCGCCAGCAGCTTGGTTCAGGGAGGGGGCACTGAAGCTTTCTTT. Protein sequence: CASSLVQGGGTEAFF. The chain links TRBV5-1 to TRBJ1-1; D perhaps matches TRBD1 (6 bases). V was trimmed by 0 bases and J by 4 bases, leaving 13 bases between them. Germline CDR1 and CDR2: SGHRS and YFSETQ. The CDR3 extends over 15 amino acids.

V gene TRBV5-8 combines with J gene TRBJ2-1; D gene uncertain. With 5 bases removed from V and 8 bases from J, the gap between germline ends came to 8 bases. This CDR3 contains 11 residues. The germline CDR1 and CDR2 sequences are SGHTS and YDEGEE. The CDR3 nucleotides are TGTGCCAGCAGTTTTTGGGATGAGCAGTTCTTC. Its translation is CASSFWDEQFF. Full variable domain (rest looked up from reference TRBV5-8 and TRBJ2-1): EAGVTQSPTHLIKTRGQQATLRCSPISGHTSVYWYQQALGLGLQFLLWYDEGEERNRGNFPPRFSGRQFPNYSSELNVNALELEDSALYLCASSFWDEQFFGPGTRLTVL.

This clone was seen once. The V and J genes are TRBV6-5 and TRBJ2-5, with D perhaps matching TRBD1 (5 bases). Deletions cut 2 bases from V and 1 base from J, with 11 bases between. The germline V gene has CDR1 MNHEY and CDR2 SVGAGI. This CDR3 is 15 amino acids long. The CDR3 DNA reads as TGTGCCAGCAGTTACGGCTCAGGGCTCCAAGAGACCCAGTACTTC. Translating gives CASSYGSGLQETQYF.

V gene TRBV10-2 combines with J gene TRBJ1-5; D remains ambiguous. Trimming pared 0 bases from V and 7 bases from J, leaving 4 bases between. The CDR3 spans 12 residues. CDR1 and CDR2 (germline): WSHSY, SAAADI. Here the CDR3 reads CASSESGQPQHF. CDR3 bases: TGCGCCAGCAGTGAGTCCGGGCAGCCCCAGCATTTT.

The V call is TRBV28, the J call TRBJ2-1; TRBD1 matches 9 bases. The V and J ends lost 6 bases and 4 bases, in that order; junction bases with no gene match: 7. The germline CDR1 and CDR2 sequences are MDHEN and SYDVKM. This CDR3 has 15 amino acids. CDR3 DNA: TGTGCCAGCAGAGGATCCGGGACAGGGTACAATGAGCAGTTCTTC. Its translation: CASRGSGTGYNEQFF.

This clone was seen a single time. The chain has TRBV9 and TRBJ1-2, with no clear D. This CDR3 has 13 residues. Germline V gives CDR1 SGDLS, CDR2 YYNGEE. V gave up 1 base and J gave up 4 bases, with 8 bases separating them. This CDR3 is CASSVFPLYGYTF. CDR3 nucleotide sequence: TGTGCCAGCAGCGTATTTCCCCTCTATGGCTACACCTTC.

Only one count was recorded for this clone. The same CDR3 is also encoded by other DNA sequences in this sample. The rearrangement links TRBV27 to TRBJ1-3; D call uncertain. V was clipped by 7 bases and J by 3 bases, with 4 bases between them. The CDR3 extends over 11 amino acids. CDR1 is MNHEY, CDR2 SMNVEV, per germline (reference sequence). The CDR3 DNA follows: TGTGCCAGCAAAGATGGAAACACCATATATTTT. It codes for CASKDGNTIYF.

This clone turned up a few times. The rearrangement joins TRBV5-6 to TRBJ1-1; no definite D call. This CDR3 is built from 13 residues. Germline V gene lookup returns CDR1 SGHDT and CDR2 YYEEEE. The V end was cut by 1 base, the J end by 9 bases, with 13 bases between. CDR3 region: CASSLYPNAQAFF. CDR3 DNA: TGTGCCAGCAGCTTGTACCCAAACGCACAAGCTTTCTTT.

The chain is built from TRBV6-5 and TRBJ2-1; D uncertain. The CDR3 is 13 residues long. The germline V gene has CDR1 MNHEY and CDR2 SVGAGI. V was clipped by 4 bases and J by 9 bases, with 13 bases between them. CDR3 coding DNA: TGTGCCAGCAGTTTGGGTTCGGGTAGTGAGCAGTTCTTC. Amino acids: CASSLGSGSEQFF.

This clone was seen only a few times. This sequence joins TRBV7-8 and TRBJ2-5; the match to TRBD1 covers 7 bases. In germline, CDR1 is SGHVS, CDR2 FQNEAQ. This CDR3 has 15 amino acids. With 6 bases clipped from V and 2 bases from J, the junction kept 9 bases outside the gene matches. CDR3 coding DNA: TGTGCCAGCAGTCCCTCAGGCAGGGGGCAAGAGACCCAGTACTTC. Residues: CASSPSGRGQETQYF.

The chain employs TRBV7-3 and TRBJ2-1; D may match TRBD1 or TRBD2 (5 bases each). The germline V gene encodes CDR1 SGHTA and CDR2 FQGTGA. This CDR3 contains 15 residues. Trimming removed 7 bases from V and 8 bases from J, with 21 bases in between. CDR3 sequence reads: CASKSGTFGDDEQFF. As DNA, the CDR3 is TGTGCCAGCAAGTCCGGGACCTTCGGGGACGATGAGCAGTTCTTC.